Below, one TCR beta chain is given with its context. This clonotype was seen a handful of times. The antigen it binds to is not known. Per-nucleotide qualities are absent, and no much larger clonotype sits a single base away. This record comes from a study of T cell repertoires in cytomegalovirus infection (dated by TCRdb to about 2019). For context, the study as a whole: Donor HLA type was relevant to the analysis, because carriage of CMV infection together with the matching HLA type was indicated by public TCR beta signatures. The research as a whole found: The ex vivo response was dominated by HLA-C-restricted CMV-specific TCR beta clonotypes, and the single most frequent clonotype in two of eight donors was supplied by these HLA-C-restricted clonotypes. Cumulative frequency of public TCR beta family members discriminated carriers of CMV infection plus the relevant HLA type in this cohort and an independent 352-donor cohort.

V and J lose 1 base and 3 bases, and a span of 15 bases separates them. The germline V gene specifies MGHDK as CDR1 and SYGVNS as CDR2. There are 16 amino acids in the CDR3, from cysteine to phenylalanine inclusive. The retained sequence is limited to the CDR3, 48 bases, with the frame set at the first base. Data came from an Illumina HiSeq 1500. In TCRdb, the public reads were trimmed at Q25 with fastp and aligned with MiXCR, with productive beta chains retained. Entries that share a CDR3 protein sequence are merged under the most common genes and DNA. This sample lists some 450,000 distinct CDR3 sequences; roughly 31% were detected once. The biggest ten clones account for roughly 13% of the sample.

The sequence was obtained from a human donor in good health (CMV status not recorded). Some clones in this sample may be carry-over from other donors' samples. Sample: PBMCs. The V gene is TRBV25-1 and the J gene is TRBJ2-5; 5 matching bases give a weak D call of TRBD2. The nucleotide sequence reads TGTGCCAGCAGTGAATCGGAGGTCCTCGGGAAAGAGACCCAGTACTTC. Translated, this is CASSESEVLGKETQYF.